Following are 2 T cell receptor beta chains from one sample sequenced in a study of OX40 agonist ivuxolimab in advanced cancers. TCRdb's copy holds only in-frame clones and misses some; the assay was immunoSEQ multiplex PCR. The data contain tens of thousands of clones, roughly nine tenths of them singletons. Sequences were derived from CD4+ or CD8+ T cells sorted from blood, sampled in a trial of the OX40 agonist ivuxolimab. The receptors stem from an adult with an advanced solid tumor such as melanoma, head and neck, liver or kidney cancer.

V usage is TRBV18 and J usage is TRBJ1-3; D may be TRBD1 (5 bases). The germline CDR1 and CDR2 sequences are KGHSH and LQKENI. V was cut by 0 bases and J by 0 bases, with 12 bases left in between. CDR3 length: 17 residues. CDR3 amino acids: CASSPPAGQYSGNTIYF. Written as DNA, the CDR3 is TGTGCCAGCTCACCACCGGCAGGGCAATACTCTGGAAACACCATATATTTT.

DNA of the CDR3: TGTGCCAGCAGCTCGCGACAGGGGGAAGACACTGAAGCTTTCTTT. This sequence encodes CASSSRQGEDTEAFF. The rearrangement uses TRBV7-9 and TRBJ1-1, with 9 bases identical to TRBD1. This CDR3 contains 15 residues. Per germline, CDR1 SEHNR and CDR2 FQNEAQ (reference sequence). V was clipped by 4 bases and J by 3 bases; unmatched bases: 6.